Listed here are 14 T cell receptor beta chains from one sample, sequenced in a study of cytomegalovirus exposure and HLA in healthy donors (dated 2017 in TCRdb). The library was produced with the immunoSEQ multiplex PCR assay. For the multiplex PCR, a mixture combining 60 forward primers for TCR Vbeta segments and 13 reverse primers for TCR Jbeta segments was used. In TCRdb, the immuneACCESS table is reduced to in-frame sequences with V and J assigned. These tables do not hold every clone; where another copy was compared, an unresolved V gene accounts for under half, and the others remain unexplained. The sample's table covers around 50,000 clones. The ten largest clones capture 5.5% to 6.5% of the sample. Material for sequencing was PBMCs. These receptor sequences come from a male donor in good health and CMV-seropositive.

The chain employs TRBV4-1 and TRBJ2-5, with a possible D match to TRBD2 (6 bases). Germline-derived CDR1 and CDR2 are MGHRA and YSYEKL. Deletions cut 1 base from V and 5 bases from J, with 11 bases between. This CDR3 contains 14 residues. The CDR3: CASSQGWGEETQYF. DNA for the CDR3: TGCGCCAGCAGCCAAGGCTGGGGGGAGGAGACCCAGTACTTC.

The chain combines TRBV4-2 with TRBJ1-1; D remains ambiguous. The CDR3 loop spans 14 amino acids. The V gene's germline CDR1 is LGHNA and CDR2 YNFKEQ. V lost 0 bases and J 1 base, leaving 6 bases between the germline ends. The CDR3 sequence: CASSQDRSNTEAFF. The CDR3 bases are TGTGCCAGCAGCCAAGACAGGTCGAACACTGAAGCTTTCTTT.

The CDR3 nucleotides read TGTGCCAGCAGCTTAGAGGTCACGGGGCAGTTCTTC. Residues: CASSLEVTGQFF. This rearrangement joins TRBV13 to TRBJ2-1; no clear D. The CDR3 loop spans 12 amino acids. CDR1 PRHDT and CDR2 FYEKMQ come from the germline V gene (reference sequence). V was shortened by 1 base and J by 12 bases, with 10 bases between the two germline ends.

The CDR3 loop reads CASSEVAGPNQPQHF. DNA for the CDR3: TGTGCCAGCAGTGAAGTGGCAGGGCCCAATCAGCCCCAGCATTTT. The chain combines TRBV2 with TRBJ1-5; D perhaps matches TRBD1 (5 bases). This CDR3 has 15 amino acids. Germline V CDR1 and CDR2: SNHLY, FYNNEI. V lost 1 base and J lost 3, with 10 bases in between.

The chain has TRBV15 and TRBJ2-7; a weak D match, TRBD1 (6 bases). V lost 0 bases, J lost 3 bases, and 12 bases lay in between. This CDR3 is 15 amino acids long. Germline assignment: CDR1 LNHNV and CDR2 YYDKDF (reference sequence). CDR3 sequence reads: CATSREQGVIYEQYF. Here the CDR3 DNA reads TGTGCCACCAGCAGAGAACAGGGAGTTATCTACGAGCAGTACTTC.

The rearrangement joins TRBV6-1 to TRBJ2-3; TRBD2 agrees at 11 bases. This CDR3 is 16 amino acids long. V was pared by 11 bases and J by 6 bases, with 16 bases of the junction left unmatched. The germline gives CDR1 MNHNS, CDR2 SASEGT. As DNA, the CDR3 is TGTGCCTTCAGTGTAGATAGCGGGGGGGCATGGGATACGCAGTATTTT. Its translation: CAFSVDSGGAWDTQYF.

The CDR3 sequence: CASGAGELTGELFF. CDR3 DNA sequence: TGTGCCAGCGGGGCTGGGGAATTGACCGGGGAGCTGTTTTTT. This chain connects TRBV27 to TRBJ2-2, with D perhaps matching TRBD1 (5 bases). Germline V gene lookup returns CDR1 MNHEY and CDR2 SMNVEV (reference sequence). V lost 8 bases to trimming and J lost 5 bases, with 15 bases between them. The CDR3 extends over 14 amino acids.

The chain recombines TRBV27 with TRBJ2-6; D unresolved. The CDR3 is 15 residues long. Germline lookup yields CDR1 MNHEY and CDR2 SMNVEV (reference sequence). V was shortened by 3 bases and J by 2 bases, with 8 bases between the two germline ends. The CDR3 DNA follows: TGTGCCAGCAGTTTTTATCCTACTGGGGCCAACGTCCTGACTTTC. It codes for CASSFYPTGANVLTF. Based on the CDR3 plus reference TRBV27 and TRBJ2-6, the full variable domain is EAQVTQNPRYLITVTGKKLTVTCSQNMNHEYMSWYRQDPGLGLRQIYYSMNVEVTDKGDVPEGYKVSRKEKRNFPLILESPSPNQTSLYFCASSFYPTGANVLTFGAGSRLTVL.

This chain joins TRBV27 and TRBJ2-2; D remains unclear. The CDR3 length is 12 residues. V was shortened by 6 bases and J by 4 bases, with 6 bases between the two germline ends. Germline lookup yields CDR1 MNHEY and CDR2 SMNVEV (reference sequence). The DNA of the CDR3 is TGTGCCAGCAGCCGCGGCACCGGGGAGCTGTTTTTT. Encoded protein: CASSRGTGELFF.

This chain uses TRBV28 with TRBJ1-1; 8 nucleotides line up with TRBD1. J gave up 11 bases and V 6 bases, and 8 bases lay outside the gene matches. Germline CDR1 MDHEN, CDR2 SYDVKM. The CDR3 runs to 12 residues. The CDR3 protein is CASSPRGRGAFF. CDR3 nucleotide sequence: TGTGCCAGCAGCCCCAGGGGGCGAGGTGCTTTCTTT.

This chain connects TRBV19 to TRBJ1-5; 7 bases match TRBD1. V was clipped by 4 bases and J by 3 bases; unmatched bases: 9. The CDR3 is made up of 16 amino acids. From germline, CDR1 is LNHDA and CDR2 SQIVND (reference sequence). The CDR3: CASSSRVGQSNQPQHF. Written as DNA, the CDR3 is TGTGCCAGTAGTAGCCGTGTGGGACAGTCCAATCAGCCCCAGCATTTT.

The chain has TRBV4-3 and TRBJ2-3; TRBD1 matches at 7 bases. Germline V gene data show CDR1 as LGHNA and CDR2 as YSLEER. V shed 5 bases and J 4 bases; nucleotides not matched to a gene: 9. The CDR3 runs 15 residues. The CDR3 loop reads CASSNARQGPDTQYF. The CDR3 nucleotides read TGCGCCAGCAGCAACGCTAGACAGGGTCCAGATACGCAGTATTTT.

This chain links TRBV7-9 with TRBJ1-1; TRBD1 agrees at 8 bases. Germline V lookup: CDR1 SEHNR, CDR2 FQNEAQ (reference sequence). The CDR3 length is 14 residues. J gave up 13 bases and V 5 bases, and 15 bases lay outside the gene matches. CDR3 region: CASSPMQGARMGFF. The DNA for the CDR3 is TGTGCCAGCAGCCCGATGCAGGGGGCGCGAATGGGTTTCTTT. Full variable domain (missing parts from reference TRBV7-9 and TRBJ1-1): DTGVSQNPRHKITKRGQNVTFRCDPISEHNRLYWYRQTLGQGPEFLTYFQNEAQLEKSRLLSDRFSAERPKGSFSTLEIQRTEQGDSAMYLCASSPMQGARMGFFGQGTRLTVV.

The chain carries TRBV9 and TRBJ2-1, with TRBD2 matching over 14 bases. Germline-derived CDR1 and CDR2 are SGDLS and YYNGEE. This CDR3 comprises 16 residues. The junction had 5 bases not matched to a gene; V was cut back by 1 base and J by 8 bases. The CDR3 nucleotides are TGTGCCAGCAGCGTAATGACTAGCGGGGGGGCACATGAGCAGTTCTTC. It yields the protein CASSVMTSGGAHEQFF.